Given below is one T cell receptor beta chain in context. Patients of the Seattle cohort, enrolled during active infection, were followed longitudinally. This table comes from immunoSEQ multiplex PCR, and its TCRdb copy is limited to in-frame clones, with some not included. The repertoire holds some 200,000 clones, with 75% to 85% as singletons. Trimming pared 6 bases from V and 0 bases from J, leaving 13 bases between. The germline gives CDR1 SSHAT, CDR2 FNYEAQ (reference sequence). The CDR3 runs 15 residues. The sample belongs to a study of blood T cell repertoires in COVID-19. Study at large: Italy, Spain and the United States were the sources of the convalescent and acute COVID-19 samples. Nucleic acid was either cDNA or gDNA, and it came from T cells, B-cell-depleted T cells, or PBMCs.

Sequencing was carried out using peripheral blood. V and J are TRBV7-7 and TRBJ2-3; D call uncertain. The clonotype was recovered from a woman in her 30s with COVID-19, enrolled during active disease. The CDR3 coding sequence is TGTGCCAGCAGTCGAAGCGAGTCTAGCACAGATACGCAGTATTTT. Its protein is CASSRSESSTDTQYF. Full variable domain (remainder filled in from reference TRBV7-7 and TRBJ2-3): GAGVSQSPRYKVTKRGQDVTLRCDPISSHATLYWYQQALGQGPEFLTYFNYEAQPDKSGLPSDRFSAERPEGSISTLTIQRTEQRDSAMYRCASSRSESSTDTQYFGPGTRLTVL.